The rows below give T cell receptor beta chains drawn from one sample of a study of blood T cell repertoires in COVID-19. TCRdb's table, derived via immunoSEQ multiplex PCR, lists solely in-frame clones and lacks some. The sample consists of a few hundred thousand clones, 85% of them appearing once. The sample was peripheral blood. All receptors come from a woman aged 18-29 years with acute or convalescent COVID-19. The CDR3 runs from the conserved cysteine through the conserved F or W. Fields, in order: CDR3 protein, CDR3 DNA, clone size, D gene, V gene, J gene. A D gene is named only where the DNA matches it firmly. Expanded clones get a size class; other rows say once, few or many, or leave the size out.

CDR3 protein: CASVNSPGADGYTF
CDR3 DNA: TGTGCTAGCGTCAATTCCCCAGGGGCAGATGGCTACACCTTC
clone size: -
D gene: -
V gene: TRBV12-5
J gene: TRBJ1-2

CDR3 protein: CASTPGQGGPEAFF
CDR3 DNA: TGTGCCAGTACCCCGGGACAGGGTGGACCTGAAGCTTTCTTT
clone size: -
D gene: TRBD1
V gene: TRBV19
J gene: TRBJ1-1

CDR3 protein: CASSLGTGLENTEAFF
CDR3 DNA: TGCGCCAGCAGTTTAGGGACAGGGTTGGAGAACACTGAAGCTTTCTTT
clone size: -
D gene: TRBD1
V gene: TRBV5-1
J gene: TRBJ1-1

CDR3 protein: CASSYSGRTTDTQYF
CDR3 DNA: TGTGCCAGCAGCTATAGCGGGAGGACCACAGATACGCAGTATTTT
clone size: -
D gene: TRBD2
V gene: TRBV11-2
J gene: TRBJ2-3

CDR3 protein: CASGPYEQYF
CDR3 DNA: TGTGCCAGCGGGCCCTACGAGCAGTACTTC
clone size: -
D gene: -
V gene: TRBV27
J gene: TRBJ2-7

CDR3 protein: CASSFIGGTTEAFF
CDR3 DNA: TGTGCCAGCAGCTTTATAGGGGGTACCACTGAAGCTTTCTTT
clone size: -
D gene: -
V gene: TRBV7-2
J gene: TRBJ1-1

CDR3 protein: CASSPGQSNQPQHF
CDR3 DNA: TGTGCCAGCTCTCCGGGACAGAGCAATCAGCCCCAGCATTTT
clone size: -
D gene: TRBD1
V gene: TRBV28
J gene: TRBJ1-5

CDR3 protein: CASSYPGGVNTEAFF
CDR3 DNA: TGTGCCAGCAGCTACCCGGGGGGGGTGAACACTGAAGCTTTCTTT
clone size: few
D gene: -
V gene: TRBV6-6
J gene: TRBJ1-1

CDR3 protein: CASSANEQYF
CDR3 DNA: TGTGCCAGCAGTGCCAACGAGCAGTACTTC
clone size: -
D gene: -
V gene: TRBV2
J gene: TRBJ2-7

CDR3 protein: CASSLGPTGDGYEQYF
CDR3 DNA: TGCGCCAGCAGCTTGGGTCCGACAGGGGACGGCTACGAGCAGTACTTC
clone size: -
D gene: TRBD1
V gene: TRBV5-1
J gene: TRBJ2-7

CDR3 protein: CASSRAVADQETQYF
CDR3 DNA: TGTGCCAGCAGCAGAGCGGTAGCGGATCAGGAGACCCAGTACTTC
clone size: -
D gene: -
V gene: TRBV7-7
J gene: TRBJ2-5

CDR3 protein: CASSLAGIGGYTF
CDR3 DNA: TGTGCCAGCAGCTTGGCAGGGATAGGAGGCTACACCTTC
clone size: -
D gene: -
V gene: TRBV5-6
J gene: TRBJ1-2